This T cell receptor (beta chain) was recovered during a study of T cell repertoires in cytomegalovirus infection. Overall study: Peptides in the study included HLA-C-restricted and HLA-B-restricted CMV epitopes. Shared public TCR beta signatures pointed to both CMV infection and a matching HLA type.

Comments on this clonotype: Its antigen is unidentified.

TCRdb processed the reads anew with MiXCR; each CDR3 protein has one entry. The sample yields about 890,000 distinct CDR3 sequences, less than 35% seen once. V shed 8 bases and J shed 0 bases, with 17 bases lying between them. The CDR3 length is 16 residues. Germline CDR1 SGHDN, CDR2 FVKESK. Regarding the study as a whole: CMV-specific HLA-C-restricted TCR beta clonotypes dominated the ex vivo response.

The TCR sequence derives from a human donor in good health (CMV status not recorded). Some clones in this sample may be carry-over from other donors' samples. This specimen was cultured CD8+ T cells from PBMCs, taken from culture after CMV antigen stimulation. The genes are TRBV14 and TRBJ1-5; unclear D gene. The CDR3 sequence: CASRVTDSYSNQPQHF. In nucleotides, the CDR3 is TGTGCCAGCCGGGTTACGGATTCTTATAGCAATCAGCCCCAGCATTTT.